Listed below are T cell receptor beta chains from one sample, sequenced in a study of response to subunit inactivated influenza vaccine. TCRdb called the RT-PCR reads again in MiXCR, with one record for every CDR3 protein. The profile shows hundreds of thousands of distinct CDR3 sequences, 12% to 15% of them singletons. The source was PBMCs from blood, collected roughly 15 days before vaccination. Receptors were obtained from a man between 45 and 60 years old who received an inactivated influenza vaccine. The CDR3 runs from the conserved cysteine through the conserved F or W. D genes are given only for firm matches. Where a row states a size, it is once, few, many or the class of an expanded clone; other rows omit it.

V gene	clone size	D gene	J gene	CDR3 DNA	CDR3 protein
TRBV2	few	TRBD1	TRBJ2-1	TGTGCCAGCAGGAAGACAGGGGACGTCTACAATGAGCAGTTCTTC	CASRKTGDVYNEQFF
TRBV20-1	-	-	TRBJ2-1	TGCAGTGCTAGAGATGCGGCGCGGGGCAACAGGAATGAGCAGTTCTTC	CSARDAARGNRNEQFF
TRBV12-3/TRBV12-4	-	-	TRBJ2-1	TGTGCCAGCCGGTTGGGTGCCCGAGATGAGCAGTTCTTC	CASRLGARDEQFF
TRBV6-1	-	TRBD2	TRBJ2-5	TGTGCCAGCGGCGGGGGGCGGCGGGAGACCCAGTACTTC	CASGGGRRETQYF
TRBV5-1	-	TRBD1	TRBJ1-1	TGCGCCAGCAGCGGGGGGACAGGGCCGAACACTGAAGCTTTCTTT	CASSGGTGPNTEAFF
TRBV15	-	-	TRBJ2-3	TGTGCCACCAAAAACAGGGGCACAGATACGCAGTATTTT	CATKNRGTDTQYF
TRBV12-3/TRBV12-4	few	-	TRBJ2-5	TGTGCCAGCAGTGCGAAAGAGACCCAGTACTTC	CASSAKETQYF
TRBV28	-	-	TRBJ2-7	TGTGCCAGCAGTTGGACTTCCCCCCCCTACGAGCAGTACTTC	CASSWTSPPYEQYF
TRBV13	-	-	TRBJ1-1	TGTGCCAGCAGTTCCGGAGTCTGGAGCACTGAAGCTTTCTTT	CASSSGVWSTEAFF
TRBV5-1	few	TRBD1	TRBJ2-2	TGCGCCAGCAGAGGGGGCAGTCTCCCCGGGGAGCTGTTTTTT	CASRGGSLPGELFF
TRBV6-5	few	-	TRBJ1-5	TGTGCCAGCAGTTACACGGGACGGAGAGAAGATAGCAATCAGCCCCAGCATTTT	CASSYTGRREDSNQPQHF
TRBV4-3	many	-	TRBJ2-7	TGCGCCAGCAGCCAAGATCAGGACTCATACGAGCAGTACTTC	CASSQDQDSYEQYF
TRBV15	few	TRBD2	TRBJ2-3	TGTGCCACCAGCACCTTCGAGACTAGCGGGGGGGCTGGAGATACGCAGTATTTT	CATSTFETSGGAGDTQYF
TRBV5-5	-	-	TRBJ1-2	TGTGCCAGCAGCTTGGCGGACACAGCTAACTATGGCTACACCTTC	CASSLADTANYGYTF
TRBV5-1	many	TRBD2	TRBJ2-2	TGCGCCAGCAGCCCAGGGACTAGGGCGAACACCGGGGAGCTGTTTTTT	CASSPGTRANTGELFF
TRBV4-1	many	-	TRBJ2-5	TGCGCCAGCAGCCATCGGCAGGGGCAAGAGACCCAGTACTTC	CASSHRQGQETQYF
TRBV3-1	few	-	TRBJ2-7	TGTGCCAGCAGCCGAAAGGGGGGTTCCTACGAGCAGTACTTC	CASSRKGGSYEQYF
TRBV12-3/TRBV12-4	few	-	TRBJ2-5	TGTGCCAGCACTATTGGGGGCCGGGAGACCCAGTACTTC	CASTIGGRETQYF
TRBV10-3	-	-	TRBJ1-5	TGTGCCATCAGTGATCGGGGTGGTGATCAGCCCCAGCATTTT	CAISDRGGDQPQHF
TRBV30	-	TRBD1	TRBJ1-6	TGTGCCCTGGGAACAGGGGGCGATAATTCACCCCTCCACTTT	CALGTGGDNSPLHF
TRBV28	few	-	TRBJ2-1	TGTGCCAGCAGTCAACGGGACGACCCCAGCTCCTACAATGAGCAGTTCTTC	CASSQRDDPSSYNEQFF
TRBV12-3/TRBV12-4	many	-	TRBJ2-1	TGTGCCAGCAGCCGCCTCATGGAGGGACACAATGAGCAGTTCTTC	CASSRLMEGHNEQFF
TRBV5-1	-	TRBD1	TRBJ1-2	TGCGCCAGCAGCCGTGGGACAGGGGGCCCCGCTGGGCCCTCTAACTATGGCTACACCTTC	CASSRGTGGPAGPSNYGYTF
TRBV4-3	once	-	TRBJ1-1	TGCGCCAGCAGCCAAGAAGGCGGCAGGGAAACTGAAGCTTTCTTT	CASSQEGGRETEAFF
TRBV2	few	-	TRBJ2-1	TGTGCCAGCAGCTGGGCCGGCCGACTTCAAGAGCAGTTCTTC	CASSWAGRLQEQFF
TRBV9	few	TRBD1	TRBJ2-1	TGTGCCAGCAGCGTAGCGAGGGGACAGGGTCTTGGCGATGAGCAGTTCTTC	CASSVARGQGLGDEQFF
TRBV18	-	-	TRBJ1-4	TGTGCCAGCTCCCCGAGTCAAGCAACTAATGAAAAACTGTTTTTT	CASSPSQATNEKLFF
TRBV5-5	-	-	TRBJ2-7	TGTGCCAGCAGCTTGGAGACAGGCATGGAGCAGTACTTC	CASSLETGMEQYF
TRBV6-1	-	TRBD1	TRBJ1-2	TGTGCCAGCAGTGCACAACAGGGGCCCTATGGCTACACCTTC	CASSAQQGPYGYTF
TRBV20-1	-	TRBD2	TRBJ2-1	TGCAGTGCTCCCAGTAGAGCGGGGGGTTACAATGAGCAGTTCTTC	CSAPSRAGGYNEQFF
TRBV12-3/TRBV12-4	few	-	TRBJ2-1	TGTGCCAGCAGTTTAGCACATAACTCCTACAATGAGCAGTTCTTC	CASSLAHNSYNEQFF
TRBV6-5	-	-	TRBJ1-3	TGTGCCAGCAGGTATCGTGAAGGAAACACCATATATTTT	CASRYREGNTIYF
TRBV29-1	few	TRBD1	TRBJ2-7	TGCAGCGTTGGGTCAGGGGGTTTCAAATTCCCATACGAGCAGTACTTC	CSVGSGGFKFPYEQYF
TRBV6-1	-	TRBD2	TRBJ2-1	TGTGCCAGCAGTGGACTAGCGGGAGGACGAAGCTCCTACAATGAGCAGTTCTTC	CASSGLAGGRSSYNEQFF
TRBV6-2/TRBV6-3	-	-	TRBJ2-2	TGTGCCAGCAGTTACTCACTCTACAGACAAAGGGGTGAAACCGGGGAGCTGTTTTTT	CASSYSLYRQRGETGELFF